This is a list of T cell receptor beta chains from one sample in a study of cytomegalovirus exposure and HLA in healthy donors. Data came from immunoSEQ multiplex PCR; TCRdb stores just in-frame clones and leaves some out. Of roughly 120,000 clones in the sample, 65% to 85% were seen once. The sequenced sample consisted of PBMCs. The receptors were sampled from a young woman in good health and CMV-seronegative. CDR3s include the opening cysteine and the closing phenylalanine or tryptophan. The order of the fields is CDR3 DNA, CDR3 protein, V gene, clone size, J gene, D gene. A D gene is named only where the DNA matches it firmly. Clone sizes are given selectively: once, few, many, or a class where the clone is expanded.

DNA: TGTGCCAGCAGTCCCGGGGGGGACGCGGTCTATGGCTACACCTTC
CDR3: CASSPGGDAVYGYTF
V: TRBV6-5
size: -
J: TRBJ1-2
D: -

DNA: TGTGCCAGCAGTCCTCTAGCGGGAGCCCGCGAGCAGTACTTC
CDR3: CASSPLAGAREQYF
V: TRBV28
size: -
J: TRBJ2-7
D: TRBD2

DNA: TGTGCCAGCAGTGAAGAAGGGGGGGGGCTTGGGGGTGAGCAGTTCTTC
CDR3: CASSEEGGGLGGEQFF
V: TRBV6-1
size: -
J: TRBJ2-1
D: -

DNA: TGTGCCAGCAGTCAAGACACCCTTGAAGCTTTCTTT
CDR3: CASSQDTLEAFF
V: TRBV6-5
size: -
J: TRBJ1-1
D: -

DNA: TGTGCCAGCAGTGTGAGCCGGGCCTACAATGAGCAGTTCTTC
CDR3: CASSVSRAYNEQFF
V: TRBV27
size: -
J: TRBJ2-1
D: -

DNA: TGTGCCAGCAGCTCCCAAGGACAGGACCTCTCTGGAAACACCATATATTTT
CDR3: CASSSQGQDLSGNTIYF
V: TRBV7-6
size: once
J: TRBJ1-3
D: TRBD1

DNA: TGTGCCAGCAGGGGGGACTTTACCTACGAGCAGTACTTC
CDR3: CASRGDFTYEQYF
V: TRBV11-2
size: -
J: TRBJ2-7
D: -

DNA: TGCGCCAGCAGCCAAGTGCAGGGAACAAGCACAGATACGCAGTATTTT
CDR3: CASSQVQGTSTDTQYF
V: TRBV4-1
size: -
J: TRBJ2-3
D: -

DNA: TGTGCCAGTAGTTCCCGGGACAGGGGAAATCAGCCCCAGCATTTT
CDR3: CASSSRDRGNQPQHF
V: TRBV19
size: -
J: TRBJ1-5
D: TRBD1

DNA: TGTGCCAGTGTGTCCCGAACGGCTGAAGCTTTCTTT
CDR3: CASVSRTAEAFF
V: TRBV14
size: -
J: TRBJ1-1
D: -

DNA: TGCGCCAGTGGGGGACACCCAACAAGTGGCTACACCTTC
CDR3: CASGGHPTSGYTF
V: TRBV10-2
size: -
J: TRBJ1-2
D: -

DNA: TGTGCCAGCAGTTACGGCGGGAGTAGTTCCTACAATGAGCAGTTCTTC
CDR3: CASSYGGSSSYNEQFF
V: TRBV6-6
size: -
J: TRBJ2-1
D: TRBD2

DNA: TGTGCCAGTAGTATAGTCTCAGGGGATCAGCCCCAGCATTTT
CDR3: CASSIVSGDQPQHF
V: TRBV19
size: -
J: TRBJ1-5
D: -